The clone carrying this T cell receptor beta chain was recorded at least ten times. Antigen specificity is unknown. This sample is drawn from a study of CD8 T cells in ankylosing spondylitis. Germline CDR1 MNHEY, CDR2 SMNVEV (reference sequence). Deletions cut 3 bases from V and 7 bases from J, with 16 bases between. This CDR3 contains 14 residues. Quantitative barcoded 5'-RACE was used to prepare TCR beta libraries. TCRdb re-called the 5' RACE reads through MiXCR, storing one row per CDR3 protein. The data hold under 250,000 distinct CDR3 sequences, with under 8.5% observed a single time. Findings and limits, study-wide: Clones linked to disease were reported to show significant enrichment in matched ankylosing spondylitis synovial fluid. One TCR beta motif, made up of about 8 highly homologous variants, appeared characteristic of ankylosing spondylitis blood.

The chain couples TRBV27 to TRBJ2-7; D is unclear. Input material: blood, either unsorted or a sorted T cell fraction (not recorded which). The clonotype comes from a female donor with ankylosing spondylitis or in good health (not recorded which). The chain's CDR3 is CASSFENSLGEQYF. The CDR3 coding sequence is TGTGCCAGCAGTTTTGAGAACTCTCTGGGGGAGCAGTACTTC.